This passage covers 18 T cell receptor beta chains from one sample sequenced in a study of T cell changes during pregnancy in multiple sclerosis. Measured with immunoSEQ multiplex PCR; TCRdb has only the in-frame clones, and not every one. The profile covers 45,000 or so clones, with 91% appearing a single time and 7.5% to 9% taken by the ten largest. The input for sequencing was CD8+ T cells from peripheral blood mononuclear cells, taken after pregnancy. Every receptor here comes from a female donor with multiple sclerosis, enrolled in a pregnancy study.

The V gene is TRBV2, the J gene TRBJ1-2, with D perhaps TRBD1 (6 bases). This CDR3 contains 12 residues. The V gene lost 6 bases and the J gene lost 7 bases, with 12 bases spanning the gap. Germline CDR1 is SNHLY and CDR2 is FYNNEI. This CDR3 is CASSTGIGGYTF. Here the CDR3 DNA reads TGTGCCAGCAGCACAGGGATCGGTGGCTACACCTTC.

The chain carries TRBV5-4 and TRBJ2-1, with TRBD2 matching over 8 bases. Germline CDR1 SGHNT, CDR2 YYREEE (reference sequence). V shed 2 bases, J shed 7 bases, and the junction held 5 bases outside the gene matches. The CDR3 spans 14 residues. This CDR3 reads CASSLSGGANEQFF. CDR3 coding DNA: TGTGCCAGCAGCTTATCCGGGGGGGCAAATGAGCAGTTCTTC. The full variable domain, in which reference TRBV5-4 and TRBJ2-1 provide the parts outside the CDR3, is ETGVTQSPTHLIKTRGQQVTLRCSSQSGHNTVSWYQQALGQGPQFIFQYYREEENGRGNFPPRFSGLQFPNYSSELNVNALELDDSALYLCASSLSGGANEQFFGPGTRLTVL.

J is TRBJ1-2 and V is TRBV4-3; 12 nucleotides line up with TRBD1. The CDR3 is 16 residues long. CDR1 is LGHNA and CDR2 is YSLEER in the germline V gene. V lost 3 bases, J lost 8 bases, and 10 bases stayed unmatched. DNA of the CDR3: TGCGCCAGCAGCCACTATTGGGGACAGGGGGCAAAAGGCTACACCTTC. As protein: CASSHYWGQGAKGYTF.

Only one count was recorded for this clone. V usage is TRBV6-5 and J usage is TRBJ2-5; weak D call: TRBD1 (5 bases). The CDR3 length is 15 residues. Trimming removed 2 bases from V and 5 bases from J, with 15 bases in between. From germline, CDR1 is MNHEY and CDR2 SVGAGI. CDR3 region: CASSYTKGAEETQYF. DNA for the CDR3: TGTGCCAGCAGTTACACGAAAGGGGCGGAGGAGACCCAGTACTTC.

V and J are TRBV19 and TRBJ2-7, with 8 positions matching TRBD1. From germline, CDR1 is LNHDA and CDR2 SQIVND (reference sequence). With V trimmed by 5 bases and J by 0 bases, 6 bases remained unmatched. CDR3 size: 15 residues. The CDR3 bases are TGTGCCAGTAGTGCCAGGGGGCTAGGCTCCTACGAGCAGTACTTC. Translation gives CASSARGLGSYEQYF. The entire variable domain, with the rest obtained from reference TRBV19 and TRBJ2-7, is as follows: DGGITQSPKYLFRKEGQNVTLSCEQNLNHDAMYWYRQDPGQGLRLIYYSQIVNDFQKGDIAEGYSVSREKKESFPLTVTSAQKNPTAFYLCASSARGLGSYEQYFGPGTRLTVT.

J is TRBJ2-1 and V is TRBV4-3; TRBD1 matches 9 bases. Trimming removed 3 bases from V and 2 bases from J; junction bases left unmatched: 17. The length of the CDR3 is 20 residues. Germline V CDR1 and CDR2: LGHNA, YSLEER. The CDR3 region has the DNA TGCGCCAGCAGCCACCTAAGGACAGGGGACCCCCGTCGGACCTACAATGAGCAGTTCTTC. As protein: CASSHLRTGDPRRTYNEQFF.

The CDR3 spells CASREGQGAQHEQYF. The DNA for the CDR3 is TGTGCCAGCAGAGAGGGACAGGGGGCCCAACACGAGCAGTACTTC. V and J are TRBV5-6 and TRBJ2-7, with 12 bases aligning to TRBD1. The CDR3 totals 15 residues. Germline lookup yields CDR1 SGHDT and CDR2 YYEEEE. The V gene end was trimmed by 5 bases and the J gene end by 5 bases; junction bases not matched to a gene: 8. The complete variable domain, with remaining parts taken from reference TRBV5-6 and TRBJ2-7, reads DAGVTQSPTHLIKTRGQQVTLRCSPKSGHDTVSWYQQALGQGPQFIFQYYEEEERQRGNFPDRFSGHQFPNYSSELNVNALLLGDSALYLCASREGQGAQHEQYFGPGTRLTVT.

In this sample, this clone turned up once. V usage is TRBV7-9 and J usage is TRBJ2-6; D gene uncertain. V was cut by 6 bases and J by 0 bases, with 18 bases left in between. Germline V lookup: CDR1 SEHNR, CDR2 FQNEAQ (reference sequence). The CDR3 totals 18 residues. Here the CDR3 reads CASSRPSPVISGANVLTF. The CDR3 coding sequence is TGTGCCAGCAGTCGCCCCAGTCCCGTGATCTCTGGGGCCAACGTCCTGACTTTC.

The chain recombines TRBV29-1 with TRBJ1-2; D is perhaps TRBD1 (6 bases). CDR3 size: 14 residues. CDR1 SQVTM and CDR2 ANQGSEA come from the germline V gene. V was shortened by 4 bases and J by 5 bases, with 17 bases between the two germline ends. The CDR3 DNA reads as TGCAGCGTTGTGACAGGATCCTTTGGTTATGGCTACACCTTC. Translated: CSVVTGSFGYGYTF.

The CDR3 region has the DNA TGTGCCAGCAGCCCGGCGACTAGCGGTCCCTACGAGCAGTACTTC. This sequence encodes CASSPATSGPYEQYF. This rearrangement joins TRBV5-4 to TRBJ2-7, with TRBD2 identical over 9 bases. Germline V gene data show CDR1 as SGHNT and CDR2 as YYREEE (reference sequence). The CDR3 contains 15 residues. V lost 4 bases to trimming and J lost 2 bases; unmatched junction nucleotides: 7. The whole variable domain, filled in from reference TRBV5-4 and TRBJ2-7, reads ETGVTQSPTHLIKTRGQQVTLRCSSQSGHNTVSWYQQALGQGPQFIFQYYREEENGRGNFPPRFSGLQFPNYSSELNVNALELDDSALYLCASSPATSGPYEQYFGPGTRLTVT.

This clone showed up just once. The chain recombines TRBV12-5 with TRBJ1-1; D remains ambiguous. Trimming shortened V by 6 bases and J by 8 bases, and 4 bases separated the two germline ends. CDR1 and CDR2 from the germline V gene are LGHNT and FRNRAP. The CDR3 is 9 residues long. The CDR3 nucleotides read TGTGCTAGTGGCCCAGAAGCTTTCTTT. Amino acids: CASGPEAFF.

The chain combines TRBV6-1 with TRBJ1-6; 9 bases line up with TRBD1. Germline CDR1 is MNHNS and CDR2 is SASEGT. The CDR3 covers 14 residues. Unmatched junction bases numbered 6, after V lost 7 bases and J lost 8 bases. CDR3 coding DNA: TGTGCCAGCACCCGGACAGGGGAGTATTCACCCCTCCACTTT. Its protein is CASTRTGEYSPLHF.

The J gene is TRBJ2-1, the V gene TRBV27, with 7 nucleotides matching TRBD1. The trim removed 7 bases at V and 0 bases at J, leaving 6 bases unmatched. The CDR3 is made up of 15 amino acids. The germline V gene has CDR1 MNHEY and CDR2 SMNVEV (reference sequence). CDR3 amino acids: CASKLWDSSYNEQFF. The CDR3 DNA is TGTGCCAGCAAATTATGGGACAGCTCCTACAATGAGCAGTTCTTC.

CDR3 DNA: TGTGCCAGCAGCCAAGATTCTAGGGGCGAGGCTGCTGGCTACACCTTC. It specifies CASSQDSRGEAAGYTF. The V call is TRBV4-2, the J call TRBJ1-2, with a tentative D call TRBD1 (5 bases). This CDR3 contains 16 residues. Deletions cut 0 bases from V and 7 bases from J, with 18 bases between. Germline V lookup: CDR1 LGHNA, CDR2 YNFKEQ.

The CDR3, as DNA: TGTGCCAGCAGCTTGGCCGGGTACAGGGACCAGCCCCAGCATTTT. Translated, it gives CASSLAGYRDQPQHF. V usage is TRBV5-5 and J usage is TRBJ1-5, with a possible D match to TRBD1 (6 bases). Trimming left V 0 bases short and J 7 bases short, with 14 bases between. Germline V gene data show CDR1 as SGHKS and CDR2 as YYEKEE (reference sequence). The CDR3 sequence is 15 residues long. The entire variable domain, with the rest obtained from reference TRBV5-5 and TRBJ1-5, is as follows: DAGVTQSPTHLIKTRGQQVTLRCSPISGHKSVSWYQQVLGQGPQFIFQYYEKEERGRGNFPDRFSARQFPNYSSELNVNALLLGDSALYLCASSLAGYRDQPQHFGDGTRLSIL.

The chain couples TRBV4-3 to TRBJ1-4; D may be TRBD1 (5 bases). Trimming left V 4 bases short and J 4 bases short, with 13 bases between. The germline gives CDR1 LGHNA, CDR2 YSLEER. CDR3 length: 15 amino acids. In DNA form, the CDR3 reads TGCGCCAGCAGCCCCCTGGGAGGGGATAATGAAAAACTGTTTTTT. This sequence encodes CASSPLGGDNEKLFF.

This chain links TRBV6-5 with TRBJ2-5, with 10 bases matching TRBD1. CDR1 MNHEY and CDR2 SVGAGI come from the germline V gene. The ends lost 0 bases at V and 5 bases at J; junction bases unmatched: 6. The CDR3 is made up of 16 amino acids. CDR3 region: CASSYSWDRGLETQYF. In DNA form, the CDR3 reads TGTGCCAGCAGTTACTCCTGGGACAGGGGACTGGAGACCCAGTACTTC.

V is TRBV6-5 and J is TRBJ1-1; tentatively, D is TRBD1 (6 bases). V was cut by 3 bases and J by 7 bases, with 21 bases left in between. The CDR3 is 16 amino acids. Germline loops: CDR1 MNHEY, CDR2 SVGAGI. The CDR3 coding sequence is TGTGCCAGCAGTTATTGGGGTGAAGGGGGGGCATTTGAAGCTTTCTTT. This translates into CASSYWGEGGAFEAFF.